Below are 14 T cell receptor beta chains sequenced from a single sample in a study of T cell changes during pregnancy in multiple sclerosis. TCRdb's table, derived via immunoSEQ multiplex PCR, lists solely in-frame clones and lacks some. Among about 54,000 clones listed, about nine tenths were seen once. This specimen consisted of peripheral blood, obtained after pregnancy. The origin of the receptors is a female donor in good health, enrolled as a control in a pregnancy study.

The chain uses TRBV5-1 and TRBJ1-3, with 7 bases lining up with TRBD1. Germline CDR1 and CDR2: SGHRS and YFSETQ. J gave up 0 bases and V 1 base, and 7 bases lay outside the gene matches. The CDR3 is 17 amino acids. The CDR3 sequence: CASSLLTGTDSGNTIYF. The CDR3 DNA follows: TGCGCCAGCAGCTTGCTGACAGGGACGGACTCTGGAAACACCATATATTTT.

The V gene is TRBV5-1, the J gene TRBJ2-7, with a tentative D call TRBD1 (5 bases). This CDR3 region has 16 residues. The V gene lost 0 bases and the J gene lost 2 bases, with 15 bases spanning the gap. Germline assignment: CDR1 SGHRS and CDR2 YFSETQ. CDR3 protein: CASSLGQGMVTYEQYF. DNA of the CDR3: TGCGCCAGCAGCTTGGGGCAGGGAATGGTCACCTACGAGCAGTACTTC.

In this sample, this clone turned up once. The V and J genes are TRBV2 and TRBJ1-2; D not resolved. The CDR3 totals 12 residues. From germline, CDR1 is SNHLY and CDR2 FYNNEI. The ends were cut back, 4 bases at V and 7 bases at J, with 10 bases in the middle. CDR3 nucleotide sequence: TGTGCCAGCAGTGGAGAAGCTGGTGGCTACACCTTC. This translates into CASSGEAGGYTF.

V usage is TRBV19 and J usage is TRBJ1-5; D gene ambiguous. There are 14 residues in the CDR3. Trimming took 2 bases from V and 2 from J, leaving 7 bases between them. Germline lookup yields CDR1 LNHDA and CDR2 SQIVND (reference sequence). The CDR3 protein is CASSIMVGNQPQHF. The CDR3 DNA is TGTGCCAGTAGTATAATGGTAGGCAATCAGCCCCAGCATTTT.

The CDR3 DNA reads as TGTGCCAGCAGCGTACCCCGGGACAAGAACACTGAAGCTTTCTTT. Residues: CASSVPRDKNTEAFF. The chain links TRBV5-4 to TRBJ1-1, with D possibly matching TRBD1 (6 bases). There are 15 residues in the CDR3. Germline V CDR1 and CDR2: SGHNT, YYREEE (reference sequence). The V end lost 4 bases, the J end lost 1 base, and 14 bases lay between the germline ends.

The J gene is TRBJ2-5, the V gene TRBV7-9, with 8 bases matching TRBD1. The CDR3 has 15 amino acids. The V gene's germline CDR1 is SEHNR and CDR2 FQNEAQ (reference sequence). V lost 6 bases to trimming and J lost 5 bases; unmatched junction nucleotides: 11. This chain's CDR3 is CASRSGGHAGETQYF. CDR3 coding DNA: TGTGCCAGCAGGTCAGGGGGCCACGCGGGTGAGACCCAGTACTTC.

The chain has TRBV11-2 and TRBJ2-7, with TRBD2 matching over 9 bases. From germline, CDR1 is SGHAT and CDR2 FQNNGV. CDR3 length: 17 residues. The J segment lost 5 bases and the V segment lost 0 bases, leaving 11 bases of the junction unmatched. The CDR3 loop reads CASSLDGWLAGPHEQYF. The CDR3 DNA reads TGTGCCAGCAGCTTAGATGGATGGCTAGCGGGGCCCCACGAGCAGTACTTC.

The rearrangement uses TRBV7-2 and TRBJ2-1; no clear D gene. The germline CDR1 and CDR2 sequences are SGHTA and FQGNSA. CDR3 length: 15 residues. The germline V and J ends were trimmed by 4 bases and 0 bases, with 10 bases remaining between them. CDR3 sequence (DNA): TGTGCCAGCAGCTCGCAAAGGAGCTCCTACAATGAGCAGTTCTTC. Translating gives CASSSQRSSYNEQFF.

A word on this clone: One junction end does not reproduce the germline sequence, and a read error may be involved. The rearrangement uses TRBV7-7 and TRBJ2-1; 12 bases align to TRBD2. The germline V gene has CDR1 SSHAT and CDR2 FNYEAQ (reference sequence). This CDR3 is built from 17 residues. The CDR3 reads CASSPLLWLAGGVEQFF. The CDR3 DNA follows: TGTGCTAGCAGCCCCCTCCTTTGGCTAGCGGGAGGGGTTGAGCAGTTCTTC.

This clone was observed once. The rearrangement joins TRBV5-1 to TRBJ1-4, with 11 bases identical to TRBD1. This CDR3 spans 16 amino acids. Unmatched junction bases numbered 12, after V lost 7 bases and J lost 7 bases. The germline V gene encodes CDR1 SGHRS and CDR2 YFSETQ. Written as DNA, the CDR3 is TGCGCCAGCCGCACCGGGACAGGGGGAGAAGGTGAAAAACTGTTTTTT. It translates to CASRTGTGGEGEKLFF.

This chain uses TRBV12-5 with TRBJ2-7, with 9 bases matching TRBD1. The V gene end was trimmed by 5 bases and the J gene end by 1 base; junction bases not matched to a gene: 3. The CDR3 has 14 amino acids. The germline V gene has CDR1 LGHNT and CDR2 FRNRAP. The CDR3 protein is CASGGTGPSYEQYF. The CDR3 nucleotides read TGTGCTAGTGGTGGGACAGGGCCTTCCTACGAGCAGTACTTC.

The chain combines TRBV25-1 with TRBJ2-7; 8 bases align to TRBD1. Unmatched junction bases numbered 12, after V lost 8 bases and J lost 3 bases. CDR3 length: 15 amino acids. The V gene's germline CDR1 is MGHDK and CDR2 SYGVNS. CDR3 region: CASEGPGQVSYEQYF. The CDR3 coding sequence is TGTGCCAGCGAAGGTCCGGGACAGGTGAGCTACGAGCAGTACTTC.

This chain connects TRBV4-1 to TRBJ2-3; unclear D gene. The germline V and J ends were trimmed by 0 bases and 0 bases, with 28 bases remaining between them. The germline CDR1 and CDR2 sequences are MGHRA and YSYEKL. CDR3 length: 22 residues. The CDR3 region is CASSQDELPATSVHTSTDTQYF. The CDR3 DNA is TGCGCCAGCAGCCAAGATGAGCTCCCGGCAACAAGCGTCCATACTAGCACAGATACGCAGTATTTT.

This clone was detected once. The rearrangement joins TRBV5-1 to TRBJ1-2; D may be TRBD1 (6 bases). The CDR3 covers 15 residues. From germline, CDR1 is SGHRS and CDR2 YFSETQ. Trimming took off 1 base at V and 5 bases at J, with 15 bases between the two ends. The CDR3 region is CASSLTGQNEYGYTF. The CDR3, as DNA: TGCGCCAGCAGCTTGACGGGACAAAATGAGTATGGCTACACCTTC.